This T cell receptor beta chain was recorded in a study of shared clonotypes between healthy human individuals. Measured with immunoSEQ multiplex PCR; TCRdb has only the in-frame clones, and not every one. The sample consists of roughly 95,000 clones, about half of them appearing once. V was cut by 0 bases and J by 3 bases, with 13 bases left in between. Germline CDR1 is SGHRS and CDR2 is YFSETQ. The CDR3 sequence is 16 residues long. This clone was seen just once. This TCR came from a woman aged 40 to 50 in good health. Some clones in this sample may be carry-over from other donors' samples. Source material: PBMCs. This rearrangement joins TRBV5-1 to TRBJ2-1, with unresolved D. CDR3 sequence (DNA): TGCGCCAGCAGCTTGGTCGGCGACACCCTCTACAATGAGCAGTTCTTC. Translated: CASSLVGDTLYNEQFF.